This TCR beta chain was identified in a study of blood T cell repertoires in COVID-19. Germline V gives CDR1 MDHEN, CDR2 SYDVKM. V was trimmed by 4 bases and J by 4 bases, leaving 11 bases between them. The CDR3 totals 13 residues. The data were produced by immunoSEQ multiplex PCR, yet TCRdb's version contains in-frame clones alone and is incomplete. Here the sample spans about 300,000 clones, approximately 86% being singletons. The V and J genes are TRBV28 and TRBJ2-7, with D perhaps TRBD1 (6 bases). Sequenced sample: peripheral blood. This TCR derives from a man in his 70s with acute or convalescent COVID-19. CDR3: CASSYGTQYEQYF. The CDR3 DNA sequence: TGTGCCAGCAGTTACGGGACACAATACGAGCAGTACTTC.